The 3 T cell receptor beta chains reported below all come from one sample, sequenced in a study of siplizumab effects on memory and regulatory T cells. Sequencing was performed with immunoSEQ multiplex PCR; in TCRdb, only in-frame clones are kept and a portion is missing. This table has about 120,000 clones, about 95% appearing once. The sample comprised non-Treg CD4+ T cells sorted from blood. The receptors were sampled from a human donor in good health.

The CDR3 here is CASSSESGANVLTF. The CDR3 DNA follows: TGCGCCAGCAGTTCAGAGTCTGGGGCCAACGTCCTGACTTTC. V usage is TRBV10-1 and J usage is TRBJ2-6; D uncertain. Trimming took 5 bases from V and 1 from J, leaving 6 bases between them. Germline V lookup: CDR1 WNHNN, CDR2 SYGVQD (reference sequence). The CDR3 sequence is 14 residues long.

CDR3 sequence: CASSFSRGSSGNTIYF. CDR3 nucleotide sequence: TGTGCCAGCAGCTTTAGCAGGGGAAGCTCTGGAAACACCATATATTTT. The rearrangement joins TRBV11-2 to TRBJ1-3, with D tentatively TRBD1 (6 bases). Germline V gene lookup returns CDR1 SGHAT and CDR2 FQNNGV. Trimming shortened V by 3 bases and J by 0 bases, and 12 bases separated the two germline ends. The CDR3 length is 16 residues.

This CDR3 reads CASSAGTGTSGRQETQYF. CDR3 DNA: TGTGCCAGCAGCGCCGGGACCGGGACTAGCGGTAGACAAGAGACCCAGTACTTC. The chain uses TRBV9 and TRBJ2-5; 11 positions match TRBD2. Germline-derived CDR1 and CDR2 are SGDLS and YYNGEE. CDR3 length: 18 amino acids. The J segment lost 2 bases and the V segment lost 3 bases, leaving 12 bases of the junction unmatched.